One and the same sample provided the 28 T cell receptor beta chains below, sequenced in a study of OX40 agonist ivuxolimab in advanced cancers. TCRdb's table, derived via immunoSEQ multiplex PCR, lists solely in-frame clones and lacks some. This table holds around 80,000 clones, over 75% found once. Sequences were derived from CD4+ or CD8+ T cells sorted from blood, sampled in a trial of the OX40 agonist ivuxolimab. The receptors derive from an adult with an advanced solid tumor such as melanoma, head and neck, liver or kidney cancer.

The table lists this clone with a count of one. The chain has TRBV9 and TRBJ2-2; TRBD2 matches at 15 bases. CDR3 length: 17 residues. Per the germline V gene, CDR1 is SGDLS and CDR2 is YYNGEE. The ends lost 0 bases at V and 8 bases at J; junction bases unmatched: 5. The CDR3 DNA sequence: TGTGCCAGCAGCGTAGCGGGACTAGCGGGAGGAACTGGGGAGCTGTTTTTT. It specifies CASSVAGLAGGTGELFF.

CDR3 amino acids: CASSFKGVRQYF. DNA for the CDR3: TGTGCCAGCAGTTTTAAGGGGGTGAGGCAGTATTTT. The chain has TRBV28 and TRBJ2-3, with D possibly TRBD1 on 6 matching bases. CDR3 length: 12 residues. V lost 3 bases and J lost 11, with 12 bases in between. Germline CDR1 is MDHEN and CDR2 is SYDVKM.

The chain links TRBV6-1 to TRBJ2-6; TRBD1 aligns across 9 bases. The germline V gene encodes CDR1 MNHNS and CDR2 SASEGT. V dropped 2 bases and J dropped 1; count of bases not matched to a gene: 3. The CDR3 is 17 amino acids. The chain's CDR3 is CASSELGQGSGANVLTF. CDR3 DNA: TGTGCCAGCAGTGAACTCGGACAGGGGTCTGGGGCCAACGTCCTGACTTTC.

The CDR3 sequence is CASSRLGSGGNTIYF. For the CDR3, the DNA is TGTGCCAGCAGCCGGTTAGGCAGTGGGGGAAACACCATATATTTT. The chain recombines TRBV7-2 with TRBJ1-3, with no clear D. The germline V and J ends were trimmed by 5 bases and 4 bases, with 15 bases remaining between them. The CDR3 extends over 15 amino acids. CDR1 is SGHTA and CDR2 is FQGNSA in the germline V gene.

The gene calls are TRBV19 and TRBJ2-5; TRBD2 matches 15 bases. The CDR3 sequence is 17 residues long. The J segment lost 4 bases and the V segment lost 5 bases, leaving 8 bases of the junction unmatched. Germline V gives CDR1 LNHDA, CDR2 SQIVND (reference sequence). CDR3 DNA: TGTGCCAGTAGTCTGAGGACTAGCGGGGGGGCTGGAGAGACCCAGTACTTC. Translating it yields CASSLRTSGGAGETQYF.

This sequence joins TRBV18 and TRBJ2-3, with a tentative D call TRBD1 (6 bases). Germline V gene data show CDR1 as KGHSH and CDR2 as LQKENI. Trimming took 1 base from V and 3 from J, leaving 14 bases between them. The CDR3 consists of 16 residues. CDR3 loop: CASSPRETGGTDTQYF. In DNA, the CDR3 is TGTGCCAGCTCACCACGTGAGACAGGCGGGACAGATACGCAGTATTTT. Complete variable domain (other parts from reference TRBV18 and TRBJ2-3): NAGVMQNPRHLVRRRGQEARLRCSPMKGHSHVYWYRQLPEEGLKFMVYLQKENIIDESGMPKERFSAEFPKEGPSILRIQQVVRGDSAAYFCASSPRETGGTDTQYFGPGTRLTVL.

V usage is TRBV6-1 and J usage is TRBJ2-6; D gene unclear. This CDR3 contains 13 residues. The germline gives CDR1 MNHNS, CDR2 SASEGT. V lost 7 bases and J lost 0, with 4 bases in between. CDR3 in amino acids: CASKRSGANVLTF. In nucleotides, the CDR3 is TGTGCCAGCAAGCGCTCTGGGGCCAACGTCCTGACTTTC.

The chain employs TRBV4-1 and TRBJ2-7, with 10 bases matching TRBD1. There are 14 residues in the CDR3. CDR1 and CDR2 from the germline V gene are MGHRA and YSYEKL. The V segment lost 3 bases and the J segment 6 bases; nucleotides outside the gene matches: 5. This chain's CDR3 is CASSQEGQGSEQYF. For the CDR3, the DNA is TGCGCCAGCAGCCAGGAGGGACAGGGGAGCGAGCAGTACTTC.

V and J are TRBV5-4 and TRBJ1-2; 9 bases fit TRBD1. The CDR3 is made up of 17 amino acids. Germline values: CDR1 SGHNT, CDR2 YYREEE (reference sequence). The V gene end was trimmed by 4 bases and the J gene end by 4 bases; junction bases not matched to a gene: 14. In DNA form, the CDR3 reads TGTGCCAGCAGCCTAGAATCCGGGACAGGGAGACTCTATGGCTACACCTTC. Amino acid sequence: CASSLESGTGRLYGYTF.

The chain links TRBV7-2 to TRBJ2-6, with D possibly matching TRBD1 (5 bases). Trimming took 5 bases from V and 1 from J, leaving 9 bases between them. This CDR3 comprises 15 residues. Germline V CDR1 and CDR2: SGHTA, FQGNSA. CDR3: CASSLRASGANVLTF. CDR3 coding DNA: TGTGCCAGCAGCCTCAGGGCGTCTGGGGCCAACGTCCTGACTTTC.

This chain connects TRBV25-1 to TRBJ2-3; tentatively, D is TRBD2 (6 bases). Germline V CDR1 and CDR2: MGHDK, SYGVNS. Trimming left V 4 bases short and J 5 bases short, with 13 bases between. The length of the CDR3 is 14 residues. The CDR3 spells CASSAGVAVDTQYF. CDR3 in DNA: TGTGCCAGCAGTGCGGGAGTGGCGGTAGATACGCAGTATTTT.

The chain links TRBV6-1 to TRBJ2-3; D unclear. The CDR3 contains 13 residues. V lost 2 bases and J 6 bases, leaving 9 bases between the germline ends. The V gene's germline CDR1 is MNHNS and CDR2 SASEGT. As DNA, the CDR3 is TGTGCCAGCAGTGAATGGACGGTGGATACGCAGTATTTT. Protein product: CASSEWTVDTQYF.

The CDR3: CAWSVGEANQPQHF. The CDR3 DNA sequence: TGTGCCTGGAGTGTGGGGGAGGCCAATCAGCCCCAGCATTTT. The gene calls are TRBV30 and TRBJ1-5; possible D gene TRBD1, 5 bases. Germline CDR1 is GTSNPN and CDR2 is SVGIG (reference sequence). The CDR3 length is 14 residues. Trimming removed 0 bases at V and 3 bases at J, with 9 bases between.

The gene calls are TRBV10-3 and TRBJ1-1; tentatively, D is TRBD1 (6 bases). The CDR3 is 12 amino acids. The V gene's germline CDR1 is ENHRY and CDR2 SYGVKD. The V end was cut by 8 bases, the J end by 1 base, with 8 bases between. The CDR3 region has the DNA TGTGCCATCGGGGGCAGGAACACTGAAGCTTTCTTT. Its protein is CAIGGRNTEAFF.

The CDR3, as DNA: TGTGCCAGCAGCCATGGAGGGACGGCTAAGTTCACTGAAGCTTTCTTT. Translating gives CASSHGGTAKFTEAFF. The chain joins TRBV28 to TRBJ1-1, with a tentative D call TRBD1 (5 bases). CDR3 length: 16 amino acids. The germline CDR1 and CDR2 sequences are MDHEN and SYDVKM. V was trimmed by 6 bases and J by 4 bases, leaving 21 bases between them.

Within the sample, this clone is medium-sized (0.01 to 0.1%). The V and J genes are TRBV4-1 and TRBJ1-4, with 7 bases lining up with TRBD1. CDR1 MGHRA and CDR2 YSYEKL come from the germline V gene. This CDR3 region has 14 residues. J was trimmed by 8 bases and V by 5 bases; bases with no gene match: 8. The chain's CDR3 is CASSDDREKEKLFF. CDR3 in DNA: TGCGCCAGCAGCGATGACAGGGAGAAAGAAAAACTGTTTTTT.

The chain has TRBV6-1 and TRBJ1-2; D gene uncertain. The CDR3 is 12 amino acids. Trimming removed 2 bases at V and 5 bases at J, with 6 bases between. Germline loops: CDR1 MNHNS, CDR2 SASEGT. CDR3 sequence: CASSERVYGYTF. CDR3 coding DNA: TGTGCCAGCAGTGAAAGGGTTTATGGCTACACCTTC.

A note on this clone: Other nucleotide sequences in the sample specify the same CDR3. This chain connects TRBV9 to TRBJ1-2; tentative D call: TRBD1 (6 bases). V lost 2 bases and J lost 0, with 14 bases in between. CDR1 and CDR2 from the germline V gene are SGDLS and YYNGEE. This CDR3 has 16 residues. This CDR3 is CASSVKEDRTNYGYTF. In DNA form, the CDR3 reads TGTGCCAGCAGCGTGAAGGAGGACAGAACTAACTATGGCTACACCTTC.

The chain joins TRBV14 to TRBJ1-5; no clear D. V was shortened by 1 base and J by 5 bases, with 9 bases between the two germline ends. In germline, CDR1 is SGHDN, CDR2 FVKESK. CDR3 length equals 14 residues. CDR3 sequence: CASSQVNKDQPQHF. The DNA of the CDR3 is TGTGCCAGCAGCCAAGTTAATAAAGATCAGCCCCAGCATTTT.

A remark on this clone: This specimen includes other DNA sequences encoding the same CDR3. The chain couples TRBV6-5 to TRBJ2-3, with TRBD2 identical over 8 bases. The junction had 2 bases not matched to a gene; V was cut back by 2 bases and J by 1 base. This CDR3 contains 15 residues. The germline gives CDR1 MNHEY, CDR2 SVGAGI. CDR3 coding DNA: TGTGCCAGCAGTTACCAGCGGGGGCGCACAGATACGCAGTATTTT. Amino acid sequence: CASSYQRGRTDTQYF.

This chain connects TRBV4-2 to TRBJ2-5; 9 bases map to TRBD2. The V and J ends lost 4 bases and 1 base, in that order; junction bases with no gene match: 10. The CDR3 loop spans 17 amino acids. The germline V gene encodes CDR1 LGHNA and CDR2 YNFKEQ. The CDR3 DNA is TGTGCCAGCAGCCCCATAGGAAGCGGGGGGTTCCAAGAGACCCAGTACTTC. It specifies CASSPIGSGGFQETQYF.

The gene calls are TRBV7-3 and TRBJ2-1, with 9 nucleotides matching TRBD2. The CDR3 is 14 amino acids. CDR1 and CDR2 (germline): SGHTA, FQGTGA. Losses at the gene ends were 6 bases for V and 4 bases for J; bases not matched to a gene: 4. The CDR3 here is CASRAGGGYNEQFF. Here the CDR3 DNA reads TGTGCCAGCAGGGCGGGAGGGGGTTACAATGAGCAGTTCTTC.

CDR3 amino acids: CASSPPRTSGRGYTQYF. The CDR3, as DNA: TGTGCCAGCAGTCCACCCCGGACTAGCGGGAGGGGCTATACGCAGTATTTT. The J gene is TRBJ2-3, the V gene TRBV27, with TRBD2 matching over 15 bases. Per the germline V gene, CDR1 is MNHEY and CDR2 is SMNVEV (reference sequence). The CDR3 loop spans 17 amino acids. With V trimmed by 5 bases and J by 7 bases, 10 bases remained unmatched.

The chain uses TRBV14 and TRBJ2-2; possible D gene TRBD2, 6 bases. Trimming removed 4 bases from V and 1 base from J, with 13 bases in between. In germline, CDR1 is SGHDN, CDR2 FVKESK. The CDR3 covers 16 residues. The CDR3 here is CASSRRGAMNTGELFF. For the CDR3, the DNA is TGTGCCAGCAGCCGCCGCGGGGCGATGAACACCGGGGAGCTGTTTTTT.

The V gene is TRBV6-1, the J gene TRBJ1-6, with 8 bases aligning to TRBD1. V shed 2 bases, J shed 12 bases, and the junction held 6 bases outside the gene matches. Germline V gene data show CDR1 as MNHNS and CDR2 as SASEGT. This CDR3 is built from 14 residues. CDR3 nucleotide sequence: TGTGCCAGCAGTGAATTAATTACAGGGGGACCCCTCCACTTT. Its protein is CASSELITGGPLHF.

The chain carries TRBV5-1 and TRBJ1-1, with TRBD1 matching over 8 bases. CDR3 size: 15 residues. Losses at the gene ends were 4 bases for V and 0 bases for J; bases not matched to a gene: 5. Germline CDR1 is SGHRS and CDR2 is YFSETQ. CDR3 bases: TGCGCCAGCAGCGACCGGGACAGGTTGAACACTGAAGCTTTCTTT. Translating it yields CASSDRDRLNTEAFF.

This chain links TRBV27 with TRBJ1-1; 7 bases map to TRBD1. Germline CDR1 reads MNHEY; CDR2 reads SMNVEV (reference sequence). The CDR3 covers 13 residues. V lost 5 bases, J lost 5 bases, and 5 bases stayed unmatched. This CDR3 is CASSRRGSTEAFF. CDR3 nucleotides: TGTGCCAGCAGTCGCAGGGGGAGTACTGAAGCTTTCTTT.

The rearrangement links TRBV5-4 to TRBJ2-7, with a weak D call TRBD1 (6 bases). V lost 2 bases to trimming and J lost 7 bases, with 13 bases between them. This CDR3 comprises 13 residues. Germline CDR1 SGHNT, CDR2 YYREEE (reference sequence). CDR3 in DNA: TGTGCCAGCAGCTTCACAGGGACGGATGAGCAGTACTTC. This codes for CASSFTGTDEQYF.